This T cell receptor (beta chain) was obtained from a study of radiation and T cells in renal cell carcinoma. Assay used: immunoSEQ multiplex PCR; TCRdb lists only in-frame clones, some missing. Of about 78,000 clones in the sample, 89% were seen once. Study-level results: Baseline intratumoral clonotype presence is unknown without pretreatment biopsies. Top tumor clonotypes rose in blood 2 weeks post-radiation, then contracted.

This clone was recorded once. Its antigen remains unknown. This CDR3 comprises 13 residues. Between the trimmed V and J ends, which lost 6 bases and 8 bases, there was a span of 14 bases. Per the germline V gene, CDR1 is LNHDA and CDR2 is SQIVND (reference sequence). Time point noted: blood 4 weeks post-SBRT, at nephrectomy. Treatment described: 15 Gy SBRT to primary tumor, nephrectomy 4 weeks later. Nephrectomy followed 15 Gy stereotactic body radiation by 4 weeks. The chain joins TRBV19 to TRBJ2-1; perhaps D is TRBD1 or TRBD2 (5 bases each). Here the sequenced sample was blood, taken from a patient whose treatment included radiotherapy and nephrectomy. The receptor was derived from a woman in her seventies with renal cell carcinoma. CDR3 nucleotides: TGTGCCAGTAGGGGACCCCCCCGGCATGAGCAGTTCTTC. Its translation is CASRGPPRHEQFF.